This T cell receptor (beta chain) was observed in a study of T cell responses to AZD1222 COVID-19 vaccine. Study-level findings and limits: Just a handful of AZD1222 recipients were seropositive at baseline. Repertoires were collected only later (after the peak T cell response had occurred).

Sequenced by immunoSEQ multiplex PCR; TCRdb stores in-frame clones only, minus some. This sample has around 74,000 clones; approximately 90% occur once, and the top ten carry about 7.1%. Regarding this clone: Antigen: not known.

Germline trimming cut 10 bases from V and 6 bases from J; bases unmatched to any gene: 6. CDR1 and CDR2 from the germline V gene are MNHEY and SVGAGI. The CDR3 is 13 amino acids. The chain uses TRBV6-5 and TRBJ2-4; 10 bases match TRBD1. The TCR sequence derives from an adult in good health. Sequencing used peripheral blood, obtained on day 0 of MenACWY control vaccination. CDR3 DNA: TGTGCCACCCGGGACAGGGGAAGAAACATTCAGTACTTC. It yields the protein CATRDRGRNIQYF.